Below, 21 T cell receptor beta chains from the same sample are listed, as sequenced in a study of graft-versus-host responses after intestinal transplantation. For these TCRs, the target antigens are not known. Repertoires were generated with immunoSEQ multiplex PCR, while TCRdb's copy carries only in-frame clones and drops some. Here the sample spans over 65,000 clones, 75% to 95% being singletons. The material sequenced was unstimulated CD8+ T cells sorted from spleen or lymph node cells, taken before transplant. All receptors come from a human donor who was the organ donor for an intestinal transplant.

In the case of this clone: The sample has other DNA sequences that encode this CDR3 too. The rearrangement joins TRBV6-5 to TRBJ2-3; D ambiguous. The ends were cut back, 8 bases at V and 0 bases at J, with 6 bases in the middle. Germline CDR1 is MNHEY and CDR2 is SVGAGI. This CDR3 has 12 residues. The CDR3 loop is CASSPSTDTQYF. CDR3 coding DNA: TGTGCCAGCTCGCCTAGCACAGATACGCAGTATTTT.

The chain has TRBV6-5 and TRBJ1-1; TRBD1 might be the D (5 bases). Germline CDR1 MNHEY, CDR2 SVGAGI. The CDR3 sequence is 13 residues long. With 0 bases removed from V and 11 bases from J, the gap between germline ends came to 13 bases. DNA for the CDR3: TGTGCCAGCAGTTACTCCGGGGGAGGTTTGGCTTTCTTT. Its translation: CASSYSGGGLAFF.

Comments on this clone: One end of the junction does not line up with germline, which may come from a read error. The chain has TRBV7-7 and TRBJ2-5; D unclear. The CDR3 extends over 14 amino acids. Germline V gene lookup returns CDR1 SSHAT and CDR2 FNYEAQ (reference sequence). The CDR3 nucleotides read TGTGCTAGCAGCTTACAAACAGACCAAGAGACCCAGTACTTC. Translated: CASSLQTDQETQYF.

The count of this clone is one. The genes are TRBV9 and TRBJ1-4, with a weak D call TRBD1 (5 bases). Trimming removed 0 bases from V and 3 bases from J, with 9 bases in between. The CDR3 extends over 15 amino acids. Germline assignment: CDR1 SGDLS and CDR2 YYNGEE. In DNA, the CDR3 is TGTGCCAGCAGCGTAGAGGGGATACCTAATGAAAAACTGTTTTTT. This sequence encodes CASSVEGIPNEKLFF.

This sequence joins TRBV11-2 and TRBJ1-1; D is perhaps TRBD1 (5 bases). The CDR3 is 12 amino acids. The germline V gene has CDR1 SGHAT and CDR2 FQNNGV. The V end was cut by 6 bases, the J end by 5 bases, with 10 bases between. CDR3 sequence: CASSIWGTEAFF. The DNA for the CDR3 is TGTGCCAGCAGTATCTGGGGGACTGAAGCTTTCTTT.

V is TRBV5-1 and J is TRBJ2-7; D may be TRBD1 (5 bases). Per the germline V gene, CDR1 is SGHRS and CDR2 is YFSETQ. The CDR3 length is 13 residues. V was pared by 0 bases and J by 3 bases, with 7 bases between. CDR3 region: CASSLGTFYEQYF. The DNA for the CDR3 is TGCGCCAGCAGCTTGGGGACATTCTACGAGCAGTACTTC. Looking up the rest from reference TRBV5-1 and TRBJ2-7 gives the full variable domain: KAGVTQTPRYLIKTRGQQVTLSCSPISGHRSVSWYQQTPGQGLQFLFEYFSETQRNKGNFPGRFSGRQFSNSRSEMNVSTLELGDSALYLCASSLGTFYEQYFGPGTRLTVT.

V usage is TRBV10-2 and J usage is TRBJ2-7, with D possibly matching TRBD2 (5 bases). The length of the CDR3 is 14 residues. Trimming took off 6 bases at V and 2 bases at J, with 14 bases between the two ends. CDR1 WSHSY and CDR2 SAAADI come from the germline V gene. The CDR3 protein is CASSLRENPYEQYF. CDR3 nucleotide sequence: TGCGCCAGCAGCTTGAGGGAGAACCCCTACGAGCAGTACTTC.

V gene TRBV7-9 combines with J gene TRBJ2-5; perhaps TRBD2 as D (6 bases). The closer fit of TRBJ2-7 to the DNA end suggests the J call may be wrong. CDR1 and CDR2 from the germline V gene are SEHNR and FQNEAQ (reference sequence). The CDR3 contains 15 residues. Here the CDR3 DNA reads TGTGCCAGCAGCGCCCAGACCGGGACTGCCTACGAGCAGTACTTC. Protein sequence: CASSAQTGTAYEQYF.

The V call is TRBV7-9, the J call TRBJ2-1; the D call may be TRBD1 or TRBD2 (5 bases each). The CDR3 length is 12 residues. Germline V gene sequence: CDR1 SEHNR, CDR2 FQNEAQ (reference sequence). The V end lost 5 bases, the J end lost 15 bases, and 17 bases lay between the germline ends. CDR3: CASSGPGQGTFF. CDR3 sequence (DNA): TGTGCCAGCAGCGGACCGGGCCAAGGGACGTTCTTC.

This clone was detected only once. V is TRBV6-5 and J is TRBJ1-1; the D gene is possibly TRBD1 (5 bases). The length of the CDR3 is 13 residues. The germline CDR1 and CDR2 sequences are MNHEY and SVGAGI. V dropped 4 bases and J dropped 4 bases, with 10 bases sitting between them. Here the CDR3 DNA reads TGTGCCAGCAGTTGGGGGACGGGCACTGAAGCTTTCTTT. The encoded protein is CASSWGTGTEAFF.

The V gene is TRBV28, the J gene TRBJ2-7; TRBD2 might be the D (6 bases). Trimming pared 3 bases from V and 7 bases from J, leaving 22 bases between. Germline V CDR1 and CDR2: MDHEN, SYDVKM. The CDR3 runs 16 residues. This CDR3 reads CASSFWEAGSLGEQYF. The CDR3 DNA follows: TGTGCCAGCAGTTTTTGGGAGGCCGGGTCCCTGGGGGAGCAGTACTTC.

This chain joins TRBV27 and TRBJ2-1; 10 bases align to TRBD2. This CDR3 contains 15 residues. Unmatched junction bases numbered 8, after V lost 3 bases and J lost 9 bases. CDR1 and CDR2 (germline): MNHEY, SMNVEV (reference sequence). CDR3 bases: TGTGCCAGCAGTTTCGGTCTAGCGGGGGACGGTGAGCAGTTCTTC. Protein: CASSFGLAGDGEQFF.

The J gene is TRBJ2-1, the V gene TRBV10-1; 9 bases align to TRBD2. The germline V gene has CDR1 WNHNN and CDR2 SYGVQD (reference sequence). V was pared by 0 bases and J by 9 bases, with 15 bases of the junction left unmatched. This CDR3 is built from 18 residues. The CDR3 DNA sequence: TGCGCCAGCAGTGAGTCCCTATCCTTAGCGGGGGCTAAGGGTGAGCAGTTCTTC. Protein product: CASSESLSLAGAKGEQFF.

The chain has TRBV15 and TRBJ1-5; 7 bases line up with TRBD1. V lost 8 bases and J lost 2; bases outside the gene matches: 9. The CDR3 contains 15 residues. Germline values: CDR1 LNHNV, CDR2 YYDKDF (reference sequence). CDR3 loop: CATGDRATGNQPQHF. DNA for the CDR3: TGTGCCACCGGAGACAGGGCGACGGGCAATCAGCCCCAGCATTTT.

The genes are TRBV13 and TRBJ2-1; TRBD2 matches at 7 bases. With 3 bases clipped from V and 2 bases from J, the junction kept 7 bases outside the gene matches. This CDR3 is built from 16 residues. CDR1 is PRHDT and CDR2 is FYEKMQ in the germline V gene (reference sequence). CDR3 region: CASSFLTSRAYNEQFF. CDR3 DNA: TGTGCCAGCAGCTTTCTGACTAGCCGAGCCTACAATGAGCAGTTCTTC.

This clone has a single count. V usage is TRBV4-1 and J usage is TRBJ2-2, with TRBD1 matching 9 bases. V shed 9 bases, J shed 5 bases, and the junction held 16 bases outside the gene matches. Germline V gene lookup returns CDR1 MGHRA and CDR2 YSYEKL. The CDR3 runs to 17 residues. The CDR3 coding sequence is TGCGCCAGTAGAGAGCTCCTGGGACAGGGTAGAACCGGGGAGCTGTTTTTT. Its protein is CASRELLGQGRTGELFF.

V and J are TRBV19 and TRBJ2-7, with TRBD1 matching 10 bases. CDR3 size: 15 residues. Germline V gene data show CDR1 as LNHDA and CDR2 as SQIVND (reference sequence). Trimming took 6 bases from V and 5 from J; bases not matched to a gene: 10. The CDR3 spells CASSTGTGALHEQYF. DNA for the CDR3: TGTGCCAGTAGCACCGGGACAGGGGCATTGCACGAGCAGTACTTC. Filled out from reference TRBV19 and TRBJ2-7, the complete variable domain reads DGGITQSPKYLFRKEGQNVTLSCEQNLNHDAMYWYRQDPGQGLRLIYYSQIVNDFQKGDIAEGYSVSREKKESFPLTVTSAQKNPTAFYLCASSTGTGALHEQYFGPGTRLTVT.

The table lists this clone with a count of one. At one end, the junction sequence differs from germline, possibly due to a read error. The chain recombines TRBV9 with TRBJ2-3; either TRBD1 or TRBD2 may supply D (5 bases each). The germline V gene encodes CDR1 SGDLS and CDR2 YYNGEE. The CDR3 runs to 13 residues. This CDR3 reads CASRGPFTGTQYF. The CDR3, as DNA: TGTGCCAGCAGGGGACCGTTCACAGGTACGCAGTATTTT.

The CDR3 protein is CASSYDRGGVGELFF. The DNA for the CDR3 is TGTGCCAGCAGCTATGATCGGGGGGGCGTCGGGGAGCTGTTTTTT. The rearrangement links TRBV7-7 to TRBJ2-2; TRBD2 aligns across 8 bases. CDR1 SSHAT and CDR2 FNYEAQ come from the germline V gene (reference sequence). The CDR3 runs to 15 residues. Trimming removed 4 bases from V and 7 bases from J; junction bases left unmatched: 8.

The chain couples TRBV6-6 to TRBJ2-2; D not certain. Trimming removed 0 bases at V and 2 bases at J, with 10 bases between. CDR1 is MNHNY, CDR2 SVGAGI, per germline (reference sequence). The length of the CDR3 is 16 residues. CDR3 DNA: TGTGCCAGCAGTTACTCGTTCAGCCAAAACACCGGGGAGCTGTTTTTT. This gives the protein CASSYSFSQNTGELFF.

This clone has a single count. This chain connects TRBV4-1 to TRBJ2-1; D remains ambiguous. Germline lookup yields CDR1 MGHRA and CDR2 YSYEKL. Trimming removed 2 bases at V and 6 bases at J, with 8 bases between. The CDR3 covers 13 residues. The CDR3 loop reads CASSQREGNEQFF. Here the CDR3 DNA reads TGCGCCAGCAGCCAAAGAGAAGGCAATGAGCAGTTCTTC.